The T cell receptor beta chain under discussion was sequenced for a study of T cell responses to AZD1222 COVID-19 vaccine (dated by TCRdb to the early 2020s). Some background on the complete study: AZD1222 recipients whose second dose came at about 4 weeks and those whose second dose came at about 12 weeks were combined into one group, since spike-specific TCR depth and breadth did not differ between the two schedules. TCR sequencing covered more than 230 trial participants: 207 given two doses of AZD1222 and 26 given two doses of MenACWY control vaccine. Enrollment into the trials was organized by age into subgroups of 18-55, 56-69 and 70-plus years, and those subgroups contained approximately 160, 26 and 62 TCR-sequenced participants, respectively. Here is what the overall study found, with its caveats: After two AZD1222 doses, both the breadth and the depth of spike-specific TCRs were significantly higher than at day 0 and than in MenACWY recipients. Epitopes outside the regions mutated in the B.1.351 and B.1.1.7 variants were reportedly recognized by nearly half of the unique spike-specific TCRs. Most participants were white British and females outnumbered males, and the authors suggested that clonal diversity may have been underestimated. Because no day 14 peak-response samples were available, repertoires were characterized only after the peak T cell response. In the small 56-69-year group, the increase in depth fell short of significance, most likely because of low power. Conclusions about previously exposed vaccinees are limited because only five to seven AZD1222 recipients were SARS-CoV-2 seropositive at baseline. The vaccine-associated CD4 TCRs covered the entire spike protein, and the dominant responses fell in regions 160-218 and 743-854.

As to this clone: Its antigen is unknown. Base qualities are not at hand, and no much larger clone is one base apart.

The time point label, read with the paper, signifies: baseline before first vaccination. The vaccinee samples were drawn from two UK trials, COV001 and COV002, one of which was a single-blind randomized controlled phase 2/3 trial testing AZD1222 (ChAdOx1 nCoV-19) in healthy adults. For TCRbeta chain sequencing, PBMC samples from trial participants were taken at day 0 and at day 28 after the second dose. Per the germline V gene, ENHRY is the CDR1 and SYGVKD is the CDR2. The CDR3 covers 15 residues, taking in both the cysteine and the phenylalanine. Just the 45-base CDR3 DNA is kept, in frame starting at base 1. From V the trimming removes 4 bases and from J it removes 1 base, while the gene matches leave 3 bases of the junction unaccounted for. The CDR3 regions of human TCRbeta chains were subjected to immunosequencing. Under the source paper's analysis protocol: Repertoire TCRs were matched against a reference library of SARS-CoV-2-specific TCRs generated with the MIRA antigen-specificity platform. Breadth meant the fraction of unique TCRs that were SARS-CoV-2-associated, whereas depth meant the fraction of total T cells that were SARS-CoV-2-associated. Each spike-specific TCR was assigned to its reactive spike region and to a CD4 or CD8 class using the MIRA data. Log10-transformed breadth and depth values were compared by one-way ANOVA with Sidak's multiple comparisons tests. TCRdb limited this immuneACCESS table to in-frame rearrangements with V and J called. A share of clones is missing; checked studies link under half to unresolved V genes, and the rest is unexplained. V, J and clone size derive from that table, while D and trimming were established from the DNA sequence. For this sample the table gives 93,000 or so clones, of which 91% were detected only once. Of the sample, over 40% falls within the top ten clones.

This sequence was found in an adult in good health. The source was peripheral blood, collected on day 0 of AZD1222 vaccination. In this chain, TRBV10-3 is recombined with TRBJ1-2, with 10 bases matching TRBD1. The bases are TGTGCCATCAGTGGGGGGGACAGGGGTAACTATGGCTACACCTTC. It codes for CAISGGDRGNYGYTF.